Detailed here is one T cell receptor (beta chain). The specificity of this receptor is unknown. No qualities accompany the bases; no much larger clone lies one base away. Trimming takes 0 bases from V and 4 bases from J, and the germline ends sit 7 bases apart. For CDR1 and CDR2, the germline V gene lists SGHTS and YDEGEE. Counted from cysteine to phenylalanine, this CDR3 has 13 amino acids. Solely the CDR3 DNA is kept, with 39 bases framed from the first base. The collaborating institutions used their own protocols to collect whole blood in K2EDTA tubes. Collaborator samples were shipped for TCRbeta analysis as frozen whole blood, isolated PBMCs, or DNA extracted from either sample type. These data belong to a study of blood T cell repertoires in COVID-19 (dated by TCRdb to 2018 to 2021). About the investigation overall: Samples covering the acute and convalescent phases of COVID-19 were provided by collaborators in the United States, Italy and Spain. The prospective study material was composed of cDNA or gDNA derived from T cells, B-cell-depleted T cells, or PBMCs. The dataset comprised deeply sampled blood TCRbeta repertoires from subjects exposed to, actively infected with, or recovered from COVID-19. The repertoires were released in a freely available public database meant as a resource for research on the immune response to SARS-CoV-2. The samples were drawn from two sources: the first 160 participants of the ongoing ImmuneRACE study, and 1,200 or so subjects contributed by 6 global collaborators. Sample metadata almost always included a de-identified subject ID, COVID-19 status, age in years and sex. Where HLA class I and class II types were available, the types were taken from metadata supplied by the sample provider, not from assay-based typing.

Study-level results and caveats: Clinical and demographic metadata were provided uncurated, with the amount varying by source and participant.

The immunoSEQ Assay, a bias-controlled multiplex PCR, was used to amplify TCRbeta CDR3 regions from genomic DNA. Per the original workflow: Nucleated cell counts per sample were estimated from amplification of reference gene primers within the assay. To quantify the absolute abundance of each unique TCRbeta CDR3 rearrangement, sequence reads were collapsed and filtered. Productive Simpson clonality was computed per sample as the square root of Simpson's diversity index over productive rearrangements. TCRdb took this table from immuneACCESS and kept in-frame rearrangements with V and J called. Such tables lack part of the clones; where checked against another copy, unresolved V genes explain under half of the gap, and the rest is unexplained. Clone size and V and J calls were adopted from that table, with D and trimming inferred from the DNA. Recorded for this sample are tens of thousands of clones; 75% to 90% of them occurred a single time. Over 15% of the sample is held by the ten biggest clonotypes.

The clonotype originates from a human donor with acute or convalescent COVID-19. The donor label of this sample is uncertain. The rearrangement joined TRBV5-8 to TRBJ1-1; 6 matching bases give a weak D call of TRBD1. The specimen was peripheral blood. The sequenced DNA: TGTGCCAGCAGCTTGGCGACAGGCACTGAAGCTTTCTTT. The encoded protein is CASSLATGTEAFF.